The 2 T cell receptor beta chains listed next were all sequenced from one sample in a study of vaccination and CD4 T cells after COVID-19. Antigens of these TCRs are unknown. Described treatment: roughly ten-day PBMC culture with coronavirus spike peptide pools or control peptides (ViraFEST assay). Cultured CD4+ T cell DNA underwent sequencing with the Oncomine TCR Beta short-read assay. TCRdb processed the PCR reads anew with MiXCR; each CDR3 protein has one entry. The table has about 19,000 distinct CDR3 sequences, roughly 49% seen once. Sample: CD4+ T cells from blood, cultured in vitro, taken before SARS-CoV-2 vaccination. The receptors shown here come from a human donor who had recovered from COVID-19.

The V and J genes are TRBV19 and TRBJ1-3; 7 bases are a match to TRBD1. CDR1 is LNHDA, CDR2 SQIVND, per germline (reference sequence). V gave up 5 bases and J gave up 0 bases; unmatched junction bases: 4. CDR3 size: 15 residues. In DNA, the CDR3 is TGTGCCAGTAGTGCGACAGGGATCTCTGGAAACACCATATATTTT. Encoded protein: CASSATGISGNTIYF. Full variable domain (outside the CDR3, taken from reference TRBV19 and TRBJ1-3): DGGITQSPKYLFRKEGQNVTLSCEQNLNHDAMYWYRQDPGQGLRLIYYSQIVNDFQKGDIAEGYSVSREKKESFPLTVTSAQKNPTAFYLCASSATGISGNTIYFGEGSWLTVV.

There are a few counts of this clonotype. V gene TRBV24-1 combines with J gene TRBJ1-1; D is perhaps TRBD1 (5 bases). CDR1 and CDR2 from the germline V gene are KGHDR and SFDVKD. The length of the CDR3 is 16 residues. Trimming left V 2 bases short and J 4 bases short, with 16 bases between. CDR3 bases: TGTGCCACCAGTGATTCTGTCCGGGGGGGAGGCACTGAAGCTTTCTTT. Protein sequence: CATSDSVRGGGTEAFF.